Described below is a single T cell receptor (beta chain) sequence and its context. As yet, its antigen is unknown. A single base separates this from a much larger clone, so it may be a read error. TCRdb re-called the reads through MiXCR, storing one row per CDR3 protein. The profile shows 60,000 or so distinct CDR3 sequences, 21% of them singletons. The data originate from a study of lung T cells in sarcoidosis with Löfgren's syndrome. Study information: Analyses focused on Löfgren's syndrome patients. General study results and limits: Paired TRAV12-1/TRBV2 TCRs showed CDR3 homology and preferential pairing. The most expanded V genes in Löfgren's patients were reportedly TRAV12-1 and TRBV2. Shared TRAV12-1 and TRBV2 CDR3 motifs across Löfgren's syndrome patients reportedly suggested public CD4+ TCRs.

Trimming removed 4 bases from V and 7 bases from J; junction bases left unmatched: 7. Germline assignment: CDR1 SNHLY and CDR2 FYNNEI. The CDR3 is 15 amino acids. The sample was CD4+ T cells from PBMCs. This TCR was recovered from a human donor with sarcoidosis (Löfgren's syndrome or another form), or a control subject (not recorded which). J is TRBJ2-3 and V is TRBV2, with 11 bases fitting TRBD1. Written as DNA, the CDR3 is TGTGCCAGCAGTGTGGACAGGGGGCGGACAAATACGCAGTATTTT. This gives the protein CASSVDRGRTNTQYF.